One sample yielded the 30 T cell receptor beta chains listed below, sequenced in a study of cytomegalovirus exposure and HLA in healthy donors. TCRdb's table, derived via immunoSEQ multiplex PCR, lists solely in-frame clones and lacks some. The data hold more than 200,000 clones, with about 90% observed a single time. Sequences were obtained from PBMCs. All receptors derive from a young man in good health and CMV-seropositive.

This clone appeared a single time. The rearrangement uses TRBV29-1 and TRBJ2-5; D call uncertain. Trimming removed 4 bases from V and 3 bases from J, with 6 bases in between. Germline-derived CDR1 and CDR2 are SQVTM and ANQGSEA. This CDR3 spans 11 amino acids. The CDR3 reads CSVALKETQYF. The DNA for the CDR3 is TGCAGCGTTGCCCTGAAAGAGACCCAGTACTTC.

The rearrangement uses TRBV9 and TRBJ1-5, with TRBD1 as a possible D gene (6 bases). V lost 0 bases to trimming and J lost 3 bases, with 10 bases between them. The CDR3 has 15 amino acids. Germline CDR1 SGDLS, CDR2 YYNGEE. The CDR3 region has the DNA TGTGCCAGCAGCGTAGGGCAGGGGATCAATCAGCCCCAGCATTTT. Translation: CASSVGQGINQPQHF.

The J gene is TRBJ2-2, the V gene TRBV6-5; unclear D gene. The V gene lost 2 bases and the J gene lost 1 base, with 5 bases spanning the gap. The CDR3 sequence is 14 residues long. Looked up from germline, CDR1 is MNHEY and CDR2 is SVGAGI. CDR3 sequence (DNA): TGTGCCAGCAGTTACAACAAGAACACCGGGGAGCTGTTTTTT. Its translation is CASSYNKNTGELFF.

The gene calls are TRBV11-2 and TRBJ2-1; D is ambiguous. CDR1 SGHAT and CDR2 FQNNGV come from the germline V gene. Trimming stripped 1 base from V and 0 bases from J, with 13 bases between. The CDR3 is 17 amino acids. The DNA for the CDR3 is TGTGCCAGCAGCTTAGGTGAAGGTGGGGTCTCCTACAATGAGCAGTTCTTC. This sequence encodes CASSLGEGGVSYNEQFF.

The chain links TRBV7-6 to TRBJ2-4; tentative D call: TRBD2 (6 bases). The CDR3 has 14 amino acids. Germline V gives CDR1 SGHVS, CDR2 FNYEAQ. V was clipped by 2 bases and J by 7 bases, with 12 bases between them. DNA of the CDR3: TGTGCCAGCAGCTTAATCAGGGAGGACAACATTCAGTACTTC. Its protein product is CASSLIREDNIQYF.

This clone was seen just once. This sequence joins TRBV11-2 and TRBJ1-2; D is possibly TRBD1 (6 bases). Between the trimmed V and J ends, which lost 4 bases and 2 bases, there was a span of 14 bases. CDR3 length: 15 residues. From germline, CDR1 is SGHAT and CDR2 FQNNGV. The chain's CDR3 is CASSSIRDTNYGYTF. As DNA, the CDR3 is TGTGCCAGCAGCTCGATCCGGGACACGAACTATGGCTACACCTTC.

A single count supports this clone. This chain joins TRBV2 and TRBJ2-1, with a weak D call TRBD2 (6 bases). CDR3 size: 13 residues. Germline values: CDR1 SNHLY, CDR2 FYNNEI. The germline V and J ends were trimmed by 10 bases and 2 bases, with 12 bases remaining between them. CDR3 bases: TGTGCCACCGGACTACCGACCTACAATGAGCAGTTCTTC. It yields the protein CATGLPTYNEQFF.

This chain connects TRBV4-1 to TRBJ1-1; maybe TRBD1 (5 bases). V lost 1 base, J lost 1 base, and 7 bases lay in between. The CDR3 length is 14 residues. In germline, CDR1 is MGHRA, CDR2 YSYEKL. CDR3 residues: CASSQARANTEAFF. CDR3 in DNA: TGCGCCAGCAGCCAAGCCAGGGCGAACACTGAAGCTTTCTTT.

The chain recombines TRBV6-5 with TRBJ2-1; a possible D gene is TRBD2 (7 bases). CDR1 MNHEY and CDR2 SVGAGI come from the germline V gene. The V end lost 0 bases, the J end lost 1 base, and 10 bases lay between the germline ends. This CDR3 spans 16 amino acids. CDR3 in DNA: TGTGCCAGCAGTTACTCAGGGGGGGGATCCTACAATGAGCAGTTCTTC. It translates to CASSYSGGGSYNEQFF.

For the CDR3, the DNA is TGTGCCAGCAGTGGGACAGCCGAAAAACTGTTTTTT. Translated, it gives CASSGTAEKLFF. The rearrangement links TRBV2 to TRBJ1-4; a possible D gene is TRBD1 (6 bases). This CDR3 region has 12 residues. Trimming shortened V by 4 bases and J by 8 bases, and 8 bases separated the two germline ends. CDR1 is SNHLY, CDR2 FYNNEI, per germline. The whole variable domain, remainder taken from reference TRBV2 and TRBJ1-4, is EPEVTQTPSHQVTQMGQEVILRCVPISNHLYFYWYRQILGQKVEFLVSFYNNEISEKSEIFDDQFSVERPDGSNFTLKIRSTKLEDSAMYFCASSGTAEKLFFGSGTQLSVL.

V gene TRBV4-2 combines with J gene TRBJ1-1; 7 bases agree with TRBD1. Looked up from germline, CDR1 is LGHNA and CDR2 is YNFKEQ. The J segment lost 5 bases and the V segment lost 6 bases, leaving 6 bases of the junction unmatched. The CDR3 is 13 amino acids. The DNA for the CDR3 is TGTGCCAGCAGACGGGACAGTGGTACTGAAGCTTTCTTT. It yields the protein CASRRDSGTEAFF.

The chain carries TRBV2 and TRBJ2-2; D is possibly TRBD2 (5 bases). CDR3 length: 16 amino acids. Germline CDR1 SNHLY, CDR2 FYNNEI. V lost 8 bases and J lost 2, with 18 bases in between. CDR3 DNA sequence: TGTGCCAGCCTCCGGGGAGCTCCTTCTAACACCGGGGAGCTGTTTTTT. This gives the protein CASLRGAPSNTGELFF.

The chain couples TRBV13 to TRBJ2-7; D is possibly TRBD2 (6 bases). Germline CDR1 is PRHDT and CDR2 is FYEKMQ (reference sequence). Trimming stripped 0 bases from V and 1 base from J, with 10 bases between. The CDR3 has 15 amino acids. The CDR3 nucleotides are TGTGCCAGCAGCTTAGGCCTAGCGACATCCTACGAGCAGTACTTC. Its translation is CASSLGLATSYEQYF.

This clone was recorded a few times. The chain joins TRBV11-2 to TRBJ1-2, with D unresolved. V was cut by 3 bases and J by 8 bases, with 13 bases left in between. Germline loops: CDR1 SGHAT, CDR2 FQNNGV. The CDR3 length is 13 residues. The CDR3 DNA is TGTGCCAGCAGCTTGGCCTCTGGTGAGGGCTACACCTTC. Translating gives CASSLASGEGYTF.

CDR3 bases: TGTGCCAGCATTTCCGGGTCCGGAGATACGCAGTATTTT. Translation gives CASISGSGDTQYF. The chain couples TRBV25-1 to TRBJ2-3; D remains ambiguous. Looked up from germline, CDR1 is MGHDK and CDR2 is SYGVNS. This CDR3 region has 13 residues. V was trimmed by 7 bases and J by 5 bases, leaving 13 bases between them.

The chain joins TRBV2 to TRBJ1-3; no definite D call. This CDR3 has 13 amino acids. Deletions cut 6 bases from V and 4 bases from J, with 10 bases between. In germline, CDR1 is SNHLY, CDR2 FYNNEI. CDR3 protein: CASSPLGGNTIYF. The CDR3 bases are TGTGCCAGCAGCCCACTGGGGGGAAACACCATATATTTT.

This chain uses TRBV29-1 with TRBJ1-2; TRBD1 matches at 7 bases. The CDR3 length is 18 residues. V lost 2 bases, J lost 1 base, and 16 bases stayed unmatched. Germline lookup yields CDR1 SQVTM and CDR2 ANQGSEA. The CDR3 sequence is CSVEFGTTDRNINYGYTF. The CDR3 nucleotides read TGCAGCGTTGAATTTGGTACAACGGACAGGAACATTAACTATGGCTACACCTTC. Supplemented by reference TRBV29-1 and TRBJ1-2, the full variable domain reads SAVISQKPSRDICQRGTSLTIQCQVDSQVTMMFWYRQQPGQSLTLIATANQGSEATYESGFVIDKFPISRPNLTFSTLTVSNMSPEDSSIYLCSVEFGTTDRNINYGYTFGSGTRLTVV.

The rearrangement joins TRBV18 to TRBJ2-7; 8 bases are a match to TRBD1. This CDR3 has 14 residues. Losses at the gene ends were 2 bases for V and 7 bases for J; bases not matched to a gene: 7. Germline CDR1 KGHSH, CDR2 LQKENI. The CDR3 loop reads CASSPSQGAREQYF. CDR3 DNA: TGTGCCAGCTCACCATCGCAGGGGGCAAGGGAGCAGTACTTC.

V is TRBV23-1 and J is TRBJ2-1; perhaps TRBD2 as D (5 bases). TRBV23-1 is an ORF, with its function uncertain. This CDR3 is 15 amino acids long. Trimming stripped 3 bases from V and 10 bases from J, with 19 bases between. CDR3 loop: CASSQILEGLREQFF. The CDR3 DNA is TGCGCCAGCAGTCAGATCCTTGAGGGCTTACGGGAGCAGTTCTTC.

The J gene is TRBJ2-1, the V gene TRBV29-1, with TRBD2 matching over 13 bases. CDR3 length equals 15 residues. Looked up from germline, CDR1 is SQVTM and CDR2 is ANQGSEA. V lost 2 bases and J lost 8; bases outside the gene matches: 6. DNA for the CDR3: TGCAGCGTTGAATTGGGACTAGCGGGAAACTATGAGCAGTTCTTC. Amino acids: CSVELGLAGNYEQFF.

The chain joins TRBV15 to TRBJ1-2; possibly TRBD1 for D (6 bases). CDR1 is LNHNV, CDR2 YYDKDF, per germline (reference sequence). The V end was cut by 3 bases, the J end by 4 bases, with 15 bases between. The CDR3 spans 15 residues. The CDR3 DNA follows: TGTGCCACCAGCAGGGACAGCCAAGGCGGCTATGGCTACACCTTC. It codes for CATSRDSQGGYGYTF.

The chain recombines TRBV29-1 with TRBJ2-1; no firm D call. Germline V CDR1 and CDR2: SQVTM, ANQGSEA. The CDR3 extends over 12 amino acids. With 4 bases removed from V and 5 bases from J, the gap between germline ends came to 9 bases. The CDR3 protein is CSVVISDNEQFF. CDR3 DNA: TGCAGCGTTGTGATCTCGGACAATGAGCAGTTCTTC.

The CDR3 here is CASRSGTGITGELFF. The CDR3 DNA reads TGCGCCAGCAGGTCCGGGACAGGGATCACCGGGGAGCTGTTTTTT. The rearrangement joins TRBV5-1 to TRBJ2-2; 9 bases are a match to TRBD1. With V trimmed by 5 bases and J by 4 bases, 6 bases remained unmatched. The CDR3 has 15 amino acids. CDR1 and CDR2 from the germline V gene are SGHRS and YFSETQ.

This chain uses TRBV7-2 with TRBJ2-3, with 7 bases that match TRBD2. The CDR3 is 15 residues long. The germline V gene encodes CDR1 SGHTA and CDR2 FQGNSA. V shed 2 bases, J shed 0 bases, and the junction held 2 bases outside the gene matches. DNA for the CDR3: TGTGCCAGCAGCTTAACGCGGGGGAGCACAGATACGCAGTATTTT. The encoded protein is CASSLTRGSTDTQYF.

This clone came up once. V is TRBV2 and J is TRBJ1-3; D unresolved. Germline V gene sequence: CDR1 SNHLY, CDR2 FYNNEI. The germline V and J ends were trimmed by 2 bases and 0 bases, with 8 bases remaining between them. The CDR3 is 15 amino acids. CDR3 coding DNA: TGTGCCAGCAGTGAAAACCGGGACTCTGGAAACACCATATATTTT. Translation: CASSENRDSGNTIYF.

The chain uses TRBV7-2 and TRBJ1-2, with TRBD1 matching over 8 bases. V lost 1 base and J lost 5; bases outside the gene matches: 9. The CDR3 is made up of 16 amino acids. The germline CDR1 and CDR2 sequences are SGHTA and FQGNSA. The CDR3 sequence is CASSLGPGGAEYGYTF. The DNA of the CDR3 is TGTGCCAGCAGCTTAGGCCCAGGGGGCGCAGAGTATGGCTACACCTTC.

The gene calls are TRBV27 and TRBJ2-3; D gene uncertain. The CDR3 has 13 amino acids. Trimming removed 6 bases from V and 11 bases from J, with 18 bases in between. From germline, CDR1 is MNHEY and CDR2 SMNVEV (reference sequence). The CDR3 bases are TGTGCCAGCAGATCCAGCGAGGCCCCGGGGCAGTATTTT. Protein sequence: CASRSSEAPGQYF.

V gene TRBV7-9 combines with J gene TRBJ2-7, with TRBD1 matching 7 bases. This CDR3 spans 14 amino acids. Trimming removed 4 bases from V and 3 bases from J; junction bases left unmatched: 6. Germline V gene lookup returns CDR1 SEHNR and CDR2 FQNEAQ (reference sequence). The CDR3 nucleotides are TGTGCCAGCAGCTCTGGGGACAGACTCTACGAGCAGTACTTC. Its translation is CASSSGDRLYEQYF.

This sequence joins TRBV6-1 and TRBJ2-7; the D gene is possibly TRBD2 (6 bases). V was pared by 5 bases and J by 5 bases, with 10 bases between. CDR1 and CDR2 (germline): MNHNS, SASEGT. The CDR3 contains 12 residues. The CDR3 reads CASSSRGDEQYF. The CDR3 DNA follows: TGTGCCAGCAGTTCCCGCGGGGACGAGCAGTACTTC.

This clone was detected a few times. CDR3: CASSPTGRHGYTF. In DNA form, the CDR3 reads TGTGCCAGCAGCCCGACAGGGCGCCATGGCTACACCTTC. The chain uses TRBV7-3 and TRBJ1-2; the match to TRBD1 covers 7 bases. The CDR3 runs to 13 residues. With 5 bases clipped from V and 6 bases from J, the junction kept 6 bases outside the gene matches. From germline, CDR1 is SGHTA and CDR2 FQGTGA.